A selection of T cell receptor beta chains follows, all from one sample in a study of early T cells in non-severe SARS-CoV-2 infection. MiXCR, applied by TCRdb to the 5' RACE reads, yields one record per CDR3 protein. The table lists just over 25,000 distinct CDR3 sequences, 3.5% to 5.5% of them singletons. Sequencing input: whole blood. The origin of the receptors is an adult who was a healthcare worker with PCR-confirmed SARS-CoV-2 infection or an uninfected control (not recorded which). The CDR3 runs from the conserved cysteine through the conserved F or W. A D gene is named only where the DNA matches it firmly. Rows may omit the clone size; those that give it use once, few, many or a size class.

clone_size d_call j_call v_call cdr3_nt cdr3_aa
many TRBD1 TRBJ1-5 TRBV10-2 TGCGCCAGCAACCAACAGGGGGGCAATCAGCCCCAGCATTTT CASNQQGGNQPQHF
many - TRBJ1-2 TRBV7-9 TGTGCCAGCAGCTTGGGGCGGGGAGGAGACTATGGCTACACCTTC CASSLGRGGDYGYTF
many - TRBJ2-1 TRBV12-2 TGTGCAAGTCGCCTCCCGAACCCTTCAATGAGCGGGAGAAAGTACAATGAGCAGTTCTTC CASRLPNPSMSGRKYNEQFF
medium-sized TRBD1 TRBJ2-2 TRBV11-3 TGTGCCAGCAGCCCAGGGGGTCTCACCGGGGAGCTGTTTTTT CASSPGGLTGELFF
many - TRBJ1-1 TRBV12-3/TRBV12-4 TGTGCCACCACCCGGGGGGGGAGCACTGAAGCTTTCTTT CATTRGGSTEAFF
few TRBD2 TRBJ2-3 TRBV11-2 TGTGCCAGCAGCTTAGATCGTGGCGGGAGCGCAGATACGCAGTATTTT CASSLDRGGSADTQYF
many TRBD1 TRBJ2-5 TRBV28 TGTGCCAGCAGCTTAATACAGGGGGCCTTCGCAGAGACCCAGTACTTC CASSLIQGAFAETQYF
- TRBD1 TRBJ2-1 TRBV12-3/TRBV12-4 TGTGCCAGCAGTTTGGGGACAGGAGATGAGCAGTTCTTC CASSLGTGDEQFF
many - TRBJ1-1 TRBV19 TGTGCCAGTCTTGGGAGGGTGCCGAACACTGAAGCTTTCTTT CASLGRVPNTEAFF
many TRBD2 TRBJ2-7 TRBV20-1 TGCAGTGCTAGTATGGTGCTAGCGGGAGTGGGCGAGCAGTACTTC CSASMVLAGVGEQYF
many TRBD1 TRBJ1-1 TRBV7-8 TGTGCCAGCAGCTTAGGGACAGGCAACACTGAAGCTTTCTTT CASSLGTGNTEAFF
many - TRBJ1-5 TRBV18 TGTGCCAGCTCACCCAGCTCCAATCAGCCCCAGCATTTT CASSPSSNQPQHF
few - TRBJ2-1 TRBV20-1 TGCAGTGCTAGGGACTCCCACGCCTACAATGAGCAGTTCTTC CSARDSHAYNEQFF
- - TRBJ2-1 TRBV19 TGTGCCAGTAGTATGGCGGGCTTGGGGAATGAGCAGTTCTTC CASSMAGLGNEQFF
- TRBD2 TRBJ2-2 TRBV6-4 TGTGCCAGCAGTGACTCTCTCCTAGCGGGAGGGTACACCGGGGAGCTGTTTTTT CASSDSLLAGGYTGELFF
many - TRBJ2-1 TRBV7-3 TGTGCCAGCAGCTTACTCCGGAGCTCCTACAATGAGCAGTTCTTC CASSLLRSSYNEQFF
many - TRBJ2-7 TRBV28 TGTGCCAGCAACCCCGGCGGGACAACCTACGAGCAGTACTTC CASNPGGTTYEQYF
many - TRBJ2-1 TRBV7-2 TGTGCCAGCAGCACCGACAGGAGGGCCCGTTACAATGAGCAGTTCTTC CASSTDRRARYNEQFF
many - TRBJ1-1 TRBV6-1 TGTGGACTTAGTAGGGTATGGGACACTGAAGCTTTCTTT CGLSRVWDTEAFF
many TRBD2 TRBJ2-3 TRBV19 TGTGCCAGTAGTAGAAGAACCGGACTAGCGGTTGACACAGATACGCAGTATTTT CASSRRTGLAVDTDTQYF
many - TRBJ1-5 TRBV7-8 TGTGCCAGCAGCCCCAGCCGGGACAAAAGCAATCAGCCCCAGCATTTT CASSPSRDKSNQPQHF
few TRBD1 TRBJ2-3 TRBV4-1 TGCGCCAGCAGCCAAGACAGGACAGGGGGCGCAACAGATACGCAGTATTTT CASSQDRTGGATDTQYF
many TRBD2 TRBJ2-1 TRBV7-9 TGTGCCAGCAGCTTAGATGCTAGCGGGATCGGGTGGAATGAGCAGTTCTTC CASSLDASGIGWNEQFF
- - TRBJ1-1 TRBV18 TGTGCCAGCTCACCACAGGGAGGAGGGGGAAACACTGAAGCTTTCTTT CASSPQGGGGNTEAFF
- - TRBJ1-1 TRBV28 TGTGCCAGCAGTTTAGAGACCTCACGGGGGACTGAAGCTTTCTTT CASSLETSRGTEAFF
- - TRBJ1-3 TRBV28 TGTGCCAGCAGTCTACAGGGAGCTGGAAACACCATATATTTT CASSLQGAGNTIYF
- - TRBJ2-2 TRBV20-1 TGCAGTGCTAGAGGTCCCTTCCCGGGGGAGCTGTTTTTT CSARGPFPGELFF
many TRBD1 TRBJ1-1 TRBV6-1 TGTGCCAGCAGGACAGGGATTACTGAAGCTTTCTTT CASRTGITEAFF
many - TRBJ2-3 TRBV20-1 TGCAGCCCTCAGTCCAGGGATACGCAGTATTTT CSPQSRDTQYF
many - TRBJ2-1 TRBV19 TGTGCCAGTAGTATAATGGGGGGTGCCTACAATGAGCAGTTCTTC CASSIMGGAYNEQFF
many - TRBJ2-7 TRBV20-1 TGCAGTGCTAGCCGGGGAATGAACGAGCAGTACTTC CSASRGMNEQYF
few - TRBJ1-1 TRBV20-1 TGCAGTGCTAGCTTCACTGAAGCTTTCTTT CSASFTEAFF
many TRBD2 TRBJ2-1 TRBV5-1 TGCGCCAGCAGCCCAAGGGGAGGGAGCTCCTACAATGAGCAGTTCTTC CASSPRGGSSYNEQFF
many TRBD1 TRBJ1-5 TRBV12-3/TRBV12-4 TGTGCCAGCAGATGGACAGGGTCGGGCAATCAGCCCCAGCATTTT CASRWTGSGNQPQHF
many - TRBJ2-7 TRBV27 TGTGCCAGCAGTTATCAAAAGCGGACCGAGCAGTACTTC CASSYQKRTEQYF
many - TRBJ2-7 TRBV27 TGTGCCAGCAGTGCAGGTGGGCCCGCGCAGTACTTC CASSAGGPAQYF
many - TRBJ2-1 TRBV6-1 TGTGCCAGCAGTGAACAGGACCGGGGATCCGGGGAGCAGTTCTTC CASSEQDRGSGEQFF